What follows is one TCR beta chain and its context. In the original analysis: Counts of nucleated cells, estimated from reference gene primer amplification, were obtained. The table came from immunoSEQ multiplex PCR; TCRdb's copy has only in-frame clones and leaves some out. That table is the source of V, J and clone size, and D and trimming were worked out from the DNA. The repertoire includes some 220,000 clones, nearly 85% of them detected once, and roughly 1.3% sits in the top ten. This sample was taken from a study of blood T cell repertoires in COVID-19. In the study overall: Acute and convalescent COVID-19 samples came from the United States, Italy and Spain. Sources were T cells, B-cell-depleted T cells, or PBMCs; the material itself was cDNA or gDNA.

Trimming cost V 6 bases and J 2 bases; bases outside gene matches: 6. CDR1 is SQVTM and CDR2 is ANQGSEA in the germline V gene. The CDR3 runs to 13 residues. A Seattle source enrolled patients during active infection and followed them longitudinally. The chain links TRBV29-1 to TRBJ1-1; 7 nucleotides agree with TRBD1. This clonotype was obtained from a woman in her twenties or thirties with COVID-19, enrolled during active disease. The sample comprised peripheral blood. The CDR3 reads CSVDRDSNTEAFF. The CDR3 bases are TGCAGCGTAGATCGGGACAGTAACACTGAAGCTTTCTTT.